One sample yielded the 21 T cell receptor beta chains listed below, sequenced in a study of blood T cell repertoires in COVID-19. Generated by immunoSEQ multiplex PCR, the TCRdb table keeps only in-frame clones and is missing some. The table includes roughly 76,000 clones, 82% detected once. The sequenced sample was peripheral blood. Receptor source: a woman aged 70 to 79 with acute or convalescent COVID-19.

The chain combines TRBV10-3 with TRBJ2-2; TRBD2 matches 9 bases. V was pared by 9 bases and J by 4 bases, with 12 bases of the junction left unmatched. Germline V gene lookup returns CDR1 ENHRY and CDR2 SYGVKD. This CDR3 spans 16 amino acids. The CDR3 nucleotides are TGTGCCATGGGCGATGCAGCGGGAGGTACCACCGGGGAGCTGTTTTTT. It is translated as CAMGDAAGGTTGELFF.

CDR3 region: CASSEPGEDFYGYTF. The CDR3 nucleotides read TGTGCCAGCAGTGAACCCGGCGAGGACTTCTATGGCTACACCTTC. V and J are TRBV25-1 and TRBJ1-2, with no clear D. The CDR3 runs to 15 residues. Per germline, CDR1 MGHDK and CDR2 SYGVNS. V lost 2 bases to trimming and J lost 4 bases, with 14 bases between them.

V is TRBV3-1 (or the pseudogene TRBV3-2) and J is TRBJ2-6; D unresolved. Germline CDR1 is LGHDT and CDR2 is YNNKEL (reference sequence). The CDR3 is made up of 18 amino acids. V was pared by 0 bases and J by 2 bases, with 14 bases between. CDR3 region: CASSQDQVLRTGANVLTF. The DNA for the CDR3 is TGTGCCAGCAGCCAAGATCAAGTTTTGAGGACTGGGGCCAACGTCCTGACTTTC.

The V call is TRBV25-1, the J call TRBJ1-1, with 8 bases aligning to TRBD1. CDR3 size: 15 residues. Germline trimming cut 1 base from V and 5 bases from J; bases unmatched to any gene: 6. The germline gives CDR1 MGHDK, CDR2 SYGVNS. The CDR3 DNA is TGTGCCAGCAGTGAATTCGCAGGGGGCTATACTGAAGCTTTCTTT. It codes for CASSEFAGGYTEAFF.

This chain uses TRBV10-1 with TRBJ1-2; 9 bases map to TRBD1. The V gene's germline CDR1 is WNHNN and CDR2 SYGVQD (reference sequence). Losses at the gene ends were 6 bases for V and 8 bases for J; bases not matched to a gene: 7. This CDR3 has 13 amino acids. CDR3 nucleotides: TGCGCCAGCAGCTCCGGGACAGGGTTCGGCTACACCTTC. Translation: CASSSGTGFGYTF.

The chain links TRBV7-3 to TRBJ2-2, with D maybe TRBD2 (6 bases). Germline CDR1 and CDR2: SGHTA and FQGTGA. The CDR3 runs to 16 residues. Trimming took off 5 bases at V and 7 bases at J, with 20 bases between the two ends. CDR3 sequence (DNA): TGTGCCAGCAGCCCTGGCGGGGCTGGGTCGATCGGGGAGCTGTTTTTT. Residues: CASSPGGAGSIGELFF.

A single count supports this clone. This chain uses TRBV5-1 with TRBJ2-1; 10 nucleotides agree with TRBD2. The CDR3 is made up of 16 amino acids. Trimming cost V 4 bases and J 4 bases; bases outside gene matches: 8. Germline assignment: CDR1 SGHRS and CDR2 YFSETQ. CDR3 in DNA: TGCGCCAGCAGCCGGGCCGGGACTAGCGCTTACAATGAGCAGTTCTTC. It encodes CASSRAGTSAYNEQFF.

The chain joins TRBV19 to TRBJ1-1; D is perhaps TRBD1 (5 bases). Germline V gene sequence: CDR1 LNHDA, CDR2 SQIVND (reference sequence). This CDR3 contains 12 residues. V was shortened by 4 bases and J by 7 bases, with 10 bases between the two germline ends. CDR3 protein: CASSRTGNEAFF. CDR3 bases: TGTGCCAGTAGTAGAACAGGAAATGAAGCTTTCTTT.

At least ten counts were recorded for this clone. This chain links TRBV10-3 with TRBJ1-5, with 7 bases matching TRBD1. CDR1 and CDR2 (germline): ENHRY, SYGVKD. This CDR3 spans 15 amino acids. V shed 10 bases, J shed 4 bases, and the junction held 13 bases outside the gene matches. CDR3 loop: CATGQAEGWNQPQHF. In DNA form, the CDR3 reads TGTGCCACCGGACAGGCGGAGGGGTGGAATCAGCCCCAGCATTTT.

The chain links TRBV5-1 to TRBJ1-1, with D possibly being TRBD1 (6 bases). V lost 0 bases and J 4 bases, leaving 13 bases between the germline ends. Germline loops: CDR1 SGHRS, CDR2 YFSETQ. The CDR3 sequence is 15 residues long. CDR3 nucleotides: TGCGCCAGCAGCTTGGGCCCGAACAGGGCCACTGAAGCTTTCTTT. Its translation: CASSLGPNRATEAFF.

This clone was recorded a few times. The rearrangement joins TRBV14 to TRBJ2-1; D is perhaps TRBD2 (5 bases). The CDR3 spans 13 residues. Germline V gene data show CDR1 as SGHDN and CDR2 as FVKESK. V was cut by 1 base and J by 10 bases, with 11 bases left in between. The CDR3: CASSQVIGGEQFF. The CDR3 coding sequence is TGTGCCAGCAGCCAAGTAATAGGAGGCGAGCAGTTCTTC.

V and J are TRBV4-2 and TRBJ1-1; D unclear. V lost 4 bases, J lost 0 bases, and 12 bases lay in between. The CDR3 runs to 15 residues. Germline loops: CDR1 LGHNA, CDR2 YNFKEQ. CDR3 nucleotide sequence: TGTGCCAGCAGCCCCCGAACAGACATGAACACTGAAGCTTTCTTT. Residues: CASSPRTDMNTEAFF.

This clone was counted once. V is TRBV9 and J is TRBJ1-6; no firm D call. Trimming stripped 0 bases from V and 6 bases from J, with 10 bases between. This CDR3 has 15 amino acids. Germline CDR1 and CDR2: SGDLS and YYNGEE. CDR3 residues: CASSVEAGGNSPLHF. Written as DNA, the CDR3 is TGTGCCAGCAGCGTAGAAGCGGGAGGTAATTCACCCCTCCACTTT.

This clone was detected once. The CDR3 reads CASSLLGSAEETQYF. CDR3 in DNA: TGCGCCAGCAGCTTGTTAGGGTCAGCGGAAGAGACCCAGTACTTC. The chain combines TRBV5-1 with TRBJ2-5, with D possibly TRBD2 on 5 matching bases. CDR1 SGHRS and CDR2 YFSETQ come from the germline V gene. V was clipped by 1 base and J by 3 bases, with 13 bases between them. This CDR3 is 15 amino acids long.

The J gene is TRBJ2-1, the V gene TRBV19, with 13 positions matching TRBD2. CDR3 length: 16 amino acids. Germline V CDR1 and CDR2: LNHDA, SQIVND (reference sequence). The V and J ends lost 3 bases and 6 bases, in that order; junction bases with no gene match: 5. CDR3: CASSMALAGGVNEQFF. Here the CDR3 DNA reads TGTGCCAGTAGTATGGCACTAGCGGGAGGGGTCAATGAGCAGTTCTTC.

This clone was recorded once. The chain employs TRBV14 and TRBJ1-3, with unresolved D. Trimming removed 0 bases from V and 0 bases from J, with 9 bases in between. The CDR3 is 16 residues long. Germline loops: CDR1 SGHDN, CDR2 FVKESK. The CDR3 DNA reads TGTGCCAGCAGCCAAGACAGGCTGATCTCTGGAAACACCATATATTTT. Translation: CASSQDRLISGNTIYF.

This chain connects TRBV14 to TRBJ1-4, with D tentatively TRBD1 (6 bases). Trimming cost V 5 bases and J 6 bases, with 10 bases left between them. CDR1 is SGHDN and CDR2 is FVKESK in the germline V gene. This CDR3 is built from 13 residues. CDR3 protein: CASSTGWHEKLFF. CDR3 sequence (DNA): TGTGCCAGCAGCACAGGGTGGCATGAAAAACTGTTTTTT.

The chain has TRBV23-1 and TRBJ2-7; the match to TRBD2 covers 15 bases. TRBV23-1 is placed among ORFs of uncertain function. This CDR3 contains 19 residues. The V and J ends lost 2 bases and 4 bases, in that order; junction bases with no gene match: 12. This CDR3 is CASSQRLRTSGRAAYEQYF. DNA of the CDR3: TGCGCCAGCAGTCAACGGTTAAGGACTAGCGGGAGGGCTGCATACGAGCAGTACTTC.

This rearrangement joins TRBV2 to TRBJ2-3, with no clear D. The V end was cut by 7 bases, the J end by 0 bases, with 14 bases between. Germline V gene sequence: CDR1 SNHLY, CDR2 FYNNEI. There are 15 residues in the CDR3. CDR3 region: CASNGMLTSTDTQYF. DNA of the CDR3: TGTGCCAGCAATGGTATGCTAACTAGCACAGATACGCAGTATTTT.

The sample holds a few counts of this clone. The V call is TRBV2, the J call TRBJ1-5; possible D gene TRBD1, 5 bases. The CDR3 sequence is 14 residues long. The V and J ends lost 7 bases and 7 bases respectively, with 17 bases between them. Germline V lookup: CDR1 SNHLY, CDR2 FYNNEI. CDR3 residues: CASNIGGSGQPQHF. CDR3 nucleotides: TGTGCCAGCAATATCGGGGGGTCTGGACAGCCCCAGCATTTT.

The chain uses TRBV2 and TRBJ1-4, with TRBD1 matching over 8 bases. The CDR3 is made up of 15 amino acids. After removal of 4 bases from V and 7 bases from J, the junction contained 8 bases not matched to a gene. Germline V gives CDR1 SNHLY, CDR2 FYNNEI. CDR3 DNA sequence: TGTGCCAGCAGTGTTGACAGGGGAAACTCTGAAAAACTGTTTTTT. Translation: CASSVDRGNSEKLFF.